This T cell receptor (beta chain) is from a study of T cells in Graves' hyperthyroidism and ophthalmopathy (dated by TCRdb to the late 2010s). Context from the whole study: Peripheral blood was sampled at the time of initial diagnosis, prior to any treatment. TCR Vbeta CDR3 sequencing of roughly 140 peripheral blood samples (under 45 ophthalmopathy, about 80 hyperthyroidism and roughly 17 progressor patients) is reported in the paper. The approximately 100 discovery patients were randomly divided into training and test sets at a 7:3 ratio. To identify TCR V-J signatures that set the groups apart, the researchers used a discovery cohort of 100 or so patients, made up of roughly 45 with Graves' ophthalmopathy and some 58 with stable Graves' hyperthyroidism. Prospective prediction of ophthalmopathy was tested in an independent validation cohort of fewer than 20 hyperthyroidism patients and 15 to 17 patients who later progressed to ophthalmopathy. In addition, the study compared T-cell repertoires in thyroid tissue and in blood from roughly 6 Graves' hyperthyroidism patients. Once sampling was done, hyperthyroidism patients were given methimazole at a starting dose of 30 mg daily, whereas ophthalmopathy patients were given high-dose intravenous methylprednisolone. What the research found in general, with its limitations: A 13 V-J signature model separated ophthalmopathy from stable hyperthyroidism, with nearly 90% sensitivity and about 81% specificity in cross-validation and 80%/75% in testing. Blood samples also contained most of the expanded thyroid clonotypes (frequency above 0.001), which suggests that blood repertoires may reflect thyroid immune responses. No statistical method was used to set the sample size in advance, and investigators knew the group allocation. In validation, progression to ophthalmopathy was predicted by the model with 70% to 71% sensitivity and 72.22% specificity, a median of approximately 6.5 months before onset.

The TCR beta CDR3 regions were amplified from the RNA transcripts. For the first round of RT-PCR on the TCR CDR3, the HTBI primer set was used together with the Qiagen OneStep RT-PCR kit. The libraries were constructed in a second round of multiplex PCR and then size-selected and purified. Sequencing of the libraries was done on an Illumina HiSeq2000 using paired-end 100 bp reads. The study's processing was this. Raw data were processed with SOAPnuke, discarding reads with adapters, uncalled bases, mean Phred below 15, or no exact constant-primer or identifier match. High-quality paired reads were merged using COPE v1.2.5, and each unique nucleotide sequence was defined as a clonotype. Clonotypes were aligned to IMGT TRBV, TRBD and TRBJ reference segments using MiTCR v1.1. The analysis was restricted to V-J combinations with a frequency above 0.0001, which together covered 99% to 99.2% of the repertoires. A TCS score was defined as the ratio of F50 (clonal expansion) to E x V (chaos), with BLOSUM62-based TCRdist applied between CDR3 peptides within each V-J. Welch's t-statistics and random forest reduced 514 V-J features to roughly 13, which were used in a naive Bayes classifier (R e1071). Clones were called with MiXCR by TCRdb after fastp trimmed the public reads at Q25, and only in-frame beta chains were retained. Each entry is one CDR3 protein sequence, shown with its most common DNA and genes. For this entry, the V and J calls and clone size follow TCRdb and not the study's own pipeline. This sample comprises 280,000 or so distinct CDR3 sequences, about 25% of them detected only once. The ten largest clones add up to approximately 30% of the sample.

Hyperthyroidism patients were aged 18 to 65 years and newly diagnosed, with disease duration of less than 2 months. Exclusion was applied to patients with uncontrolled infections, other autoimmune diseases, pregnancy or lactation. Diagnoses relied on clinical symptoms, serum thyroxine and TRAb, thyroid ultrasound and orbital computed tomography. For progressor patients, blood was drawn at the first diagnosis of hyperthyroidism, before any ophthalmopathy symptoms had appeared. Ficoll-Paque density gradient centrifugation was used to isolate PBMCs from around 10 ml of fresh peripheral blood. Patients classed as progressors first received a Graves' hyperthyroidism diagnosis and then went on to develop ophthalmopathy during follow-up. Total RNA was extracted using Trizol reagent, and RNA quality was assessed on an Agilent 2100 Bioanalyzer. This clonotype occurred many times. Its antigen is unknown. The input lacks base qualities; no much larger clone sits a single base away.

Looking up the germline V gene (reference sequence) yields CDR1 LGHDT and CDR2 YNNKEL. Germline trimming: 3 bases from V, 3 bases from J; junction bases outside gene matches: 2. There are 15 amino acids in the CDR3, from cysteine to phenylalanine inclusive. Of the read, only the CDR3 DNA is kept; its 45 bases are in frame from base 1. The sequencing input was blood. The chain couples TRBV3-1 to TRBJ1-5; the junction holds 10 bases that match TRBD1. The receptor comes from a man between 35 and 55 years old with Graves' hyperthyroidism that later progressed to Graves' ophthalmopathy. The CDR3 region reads CASSQTGGNNQPQHF. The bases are TGTGCCAGCAGCCAGACAGGGGGCAACAATCAGCCCCAGCATTTT.